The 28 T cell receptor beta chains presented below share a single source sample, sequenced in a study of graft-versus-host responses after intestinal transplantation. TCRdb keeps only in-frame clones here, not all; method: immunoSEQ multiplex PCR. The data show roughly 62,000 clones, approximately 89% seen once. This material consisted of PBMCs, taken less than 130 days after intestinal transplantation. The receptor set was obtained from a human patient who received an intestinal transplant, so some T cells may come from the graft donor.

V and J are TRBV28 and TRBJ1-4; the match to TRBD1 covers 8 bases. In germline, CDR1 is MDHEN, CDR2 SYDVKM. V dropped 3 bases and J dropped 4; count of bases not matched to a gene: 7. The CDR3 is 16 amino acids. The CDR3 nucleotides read TGTGCCAGCAGTTTCCCCGGGACAGGAAATAATGAAAAACTGTTTTTT. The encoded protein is CASSFPGTGNNEKLFF.

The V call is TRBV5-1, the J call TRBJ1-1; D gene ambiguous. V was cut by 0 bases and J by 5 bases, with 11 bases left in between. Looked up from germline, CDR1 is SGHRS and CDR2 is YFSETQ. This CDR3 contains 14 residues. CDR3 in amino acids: CASSLVGALTEAFF. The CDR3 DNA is TGCGCCAGCAGCTTGGTTGGAGCACTGACTGAAGCTTTCTTT.

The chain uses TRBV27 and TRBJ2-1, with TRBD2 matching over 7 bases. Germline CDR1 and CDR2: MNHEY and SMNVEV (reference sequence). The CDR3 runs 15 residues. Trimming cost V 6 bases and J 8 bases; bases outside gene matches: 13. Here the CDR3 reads CASRSAAGVGDEQFF. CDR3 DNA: TGTGCCAGCAGGTCTGCGGCGGGAGTTGGAGATGAGCAGTTCTTC.

The CDR3 sequence: CASSFGGYSYEQYF. CDR3 in DNA: TGCGCCAGCAGCTTCGGGGGGTACTCCTACGAGCAGTACTTC. The chain links TRBV5-1 to TRBJ2-7, with 7 bases fitting TRBD2. The germline V gene encodes CDR1 SGHRS and CDR2 YFSETQ. V was pared by 2 bases and J by 0 bases, with 2 bases of the junction left unmatched. The CDR3 runs 14 residues.

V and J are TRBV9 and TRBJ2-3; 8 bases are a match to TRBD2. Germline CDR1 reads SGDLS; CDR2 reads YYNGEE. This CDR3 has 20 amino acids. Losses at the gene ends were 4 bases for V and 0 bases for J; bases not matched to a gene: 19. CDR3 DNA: TGTGCCAGCAGCACAGGACTGGGCCTAGCGGGTACCACTAGCACAGATACGCAGTATTTT. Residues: CASSTGLGLAGTTSTDTQYF.

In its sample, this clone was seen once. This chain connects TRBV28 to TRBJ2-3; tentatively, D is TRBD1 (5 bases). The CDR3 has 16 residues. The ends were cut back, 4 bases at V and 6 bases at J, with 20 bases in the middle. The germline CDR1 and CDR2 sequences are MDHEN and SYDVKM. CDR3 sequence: CASSSPLSRVGDTQYF. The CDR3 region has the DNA TGTGCCAGCAGTTCCCCCCTTAGCAGGGTCGGGGATACGCAGTATTTT.

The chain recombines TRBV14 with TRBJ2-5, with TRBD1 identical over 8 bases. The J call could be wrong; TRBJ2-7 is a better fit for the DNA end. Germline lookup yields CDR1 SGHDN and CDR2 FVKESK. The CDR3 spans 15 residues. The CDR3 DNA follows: TGTGCCAGCAGCCCCCACGCAGACAGGGGACACGAGCAGTACTTC. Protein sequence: CASSPHADRGHEQYF.

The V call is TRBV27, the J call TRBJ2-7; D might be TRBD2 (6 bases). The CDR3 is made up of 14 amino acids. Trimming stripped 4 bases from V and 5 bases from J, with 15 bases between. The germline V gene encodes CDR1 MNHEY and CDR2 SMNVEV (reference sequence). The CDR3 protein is CASSSGGRPNEQYF. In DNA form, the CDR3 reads TGTGCCAGCAGTTCCGGGGGTAGGCCCAACGAGCAGTACTTC.

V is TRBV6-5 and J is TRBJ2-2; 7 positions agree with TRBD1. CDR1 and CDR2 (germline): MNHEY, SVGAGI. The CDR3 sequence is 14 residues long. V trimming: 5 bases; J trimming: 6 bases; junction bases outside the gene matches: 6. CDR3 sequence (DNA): TGTGCCAGCAGTCACCCCAGGGGGTCCGGGGAGCTGTTTTTT. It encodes CASSHPRGSGELFF.

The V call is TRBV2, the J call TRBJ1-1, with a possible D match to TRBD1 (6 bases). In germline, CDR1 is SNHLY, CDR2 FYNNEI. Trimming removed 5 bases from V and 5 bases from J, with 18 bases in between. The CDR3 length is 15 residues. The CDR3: CASSLLRGSSTEAFF. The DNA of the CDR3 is TGTGCCAGCAGTTTACTCAGGGGTAGCTCGACTGAAGCTTTCTTT.

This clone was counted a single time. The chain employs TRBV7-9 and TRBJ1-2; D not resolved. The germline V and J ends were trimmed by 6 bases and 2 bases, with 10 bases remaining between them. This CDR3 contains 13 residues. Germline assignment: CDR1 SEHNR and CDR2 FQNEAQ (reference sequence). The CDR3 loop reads CASSSNGNYGYTF. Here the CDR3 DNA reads TGTGCCAGCAGTTCAAACGGGAACTATGGCTACACCTTC.

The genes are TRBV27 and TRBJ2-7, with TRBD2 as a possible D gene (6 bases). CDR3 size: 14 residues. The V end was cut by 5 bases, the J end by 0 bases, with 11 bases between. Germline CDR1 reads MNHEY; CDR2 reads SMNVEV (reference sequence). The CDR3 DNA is TGTGCCAGCAGTATACTCGGGGGCTCCTACGAGCAGTACTTC. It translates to CASSILGGSYEQYF.

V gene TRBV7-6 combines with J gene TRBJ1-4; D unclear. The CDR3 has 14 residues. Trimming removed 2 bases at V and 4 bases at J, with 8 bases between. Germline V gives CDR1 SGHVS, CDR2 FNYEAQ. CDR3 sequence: CASSLNSDNEKLFF. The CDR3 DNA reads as TGTGCCAGCAGCTTAAACAGTGATAATGAAAAACTGTTTTTT. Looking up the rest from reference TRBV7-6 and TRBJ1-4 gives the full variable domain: GAGVSQSPRYKVTKRGQDVALRCDPISGHVSLYWYRQALGQGPEFLTYFNYEAQQDKSGLPNDRFSAERPEGSISTLTIQRTEQRDSAMYRCASSLNSDNEKLFFGSGTQLSVL.

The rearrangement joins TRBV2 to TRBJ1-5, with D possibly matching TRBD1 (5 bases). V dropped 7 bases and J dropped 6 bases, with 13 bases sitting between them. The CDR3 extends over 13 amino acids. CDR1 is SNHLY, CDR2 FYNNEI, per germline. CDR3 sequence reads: CASNTGGVQPQHF. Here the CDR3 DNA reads TGTGCCAGCAACACCGGAGGGGTTCAGCCCCAGCATTTT.

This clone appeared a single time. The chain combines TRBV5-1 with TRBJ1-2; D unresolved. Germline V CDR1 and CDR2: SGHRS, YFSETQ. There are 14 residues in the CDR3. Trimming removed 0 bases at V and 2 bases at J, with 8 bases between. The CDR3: CASSLDGGNYGYTF. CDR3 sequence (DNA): TGCGCCAGCAGCTTGGATGGAGGGAACTATGGCTACACCTTC.

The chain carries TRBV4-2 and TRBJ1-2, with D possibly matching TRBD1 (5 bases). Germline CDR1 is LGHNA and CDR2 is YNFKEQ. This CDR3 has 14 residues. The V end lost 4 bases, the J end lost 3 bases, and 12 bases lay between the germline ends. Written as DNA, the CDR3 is TGTGCCAGCAGCCCAACGGGGCAGGACTATGGCTACACCTTC. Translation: CASSPTGQDYGYTF.

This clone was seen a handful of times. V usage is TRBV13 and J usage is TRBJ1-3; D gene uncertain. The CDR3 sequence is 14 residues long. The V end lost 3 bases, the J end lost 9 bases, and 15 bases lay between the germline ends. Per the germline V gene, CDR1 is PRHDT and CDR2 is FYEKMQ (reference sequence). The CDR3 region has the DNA TGTGCCAGCAGCTTTCTTACGACTCACGGCACCATATATTTT. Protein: CASSFLTTHGTIYF.

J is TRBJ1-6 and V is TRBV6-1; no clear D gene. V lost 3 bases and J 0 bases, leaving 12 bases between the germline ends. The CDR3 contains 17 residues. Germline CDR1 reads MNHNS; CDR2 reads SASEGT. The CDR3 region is CASSELVGSSYNSPLHF. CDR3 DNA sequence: TGTGCCAGCAGTGAGTTGGTAGGCAGCTCCTATAATTCACCCCTCCACTTT.

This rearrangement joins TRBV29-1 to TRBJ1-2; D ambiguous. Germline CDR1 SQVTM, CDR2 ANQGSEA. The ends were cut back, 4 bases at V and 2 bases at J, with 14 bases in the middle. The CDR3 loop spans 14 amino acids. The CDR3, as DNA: TGCAGCGTTGCCCCTCGTGTCCGGAACTATGGCTACACCTTC. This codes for CSVAPRVRNYGYTF.

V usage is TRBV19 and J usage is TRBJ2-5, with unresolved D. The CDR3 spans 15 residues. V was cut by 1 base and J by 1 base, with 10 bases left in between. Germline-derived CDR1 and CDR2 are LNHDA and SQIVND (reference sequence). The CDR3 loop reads CASSIGYLSQETQYF. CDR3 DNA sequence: TGTGCCAGTAGTATAGGCTACCTTTCCCAAGAGACCCAGTACTTC.

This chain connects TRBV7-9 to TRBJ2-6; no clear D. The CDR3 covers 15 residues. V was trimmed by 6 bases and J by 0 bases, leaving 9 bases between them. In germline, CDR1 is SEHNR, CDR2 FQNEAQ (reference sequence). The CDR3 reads CASRGRDSGANVLTF. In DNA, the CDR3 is TGTGCCAGCAGAGGACGCGACTCTGGGGCCAACGTCCTGACTTTC. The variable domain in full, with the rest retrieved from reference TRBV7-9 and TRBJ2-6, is DTGVSQNPRHKITKRGQNVTFRCDPISEHNRLYWYRQTLGQGPEFLTYFQNEAQLEKSRLLSDRFSAERPKGSFSTLEIQRTEQGDSAMYLCASRGRDSGANVLTFGAGSRLTVL.

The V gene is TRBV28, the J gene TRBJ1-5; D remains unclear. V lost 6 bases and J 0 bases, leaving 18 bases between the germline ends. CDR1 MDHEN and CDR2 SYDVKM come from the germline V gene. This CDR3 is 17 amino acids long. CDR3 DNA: TGTGCCAGCAGCCCCGCTTCGCCCAACTATAGCAATCAGCCCCAGCATTTT. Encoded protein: CASSPASPNYSNQPQHF. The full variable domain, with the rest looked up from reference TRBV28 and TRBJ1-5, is DVKVTQSSRYLVKRTGEKVFLECVQDMDHENMFWYRQDPGLGLRLIYFSYDVKMKEKGDIPEGYSVSREKKERFSLILESASTNQTSMYLCASSPASPNYSNQPQHFGDGTRLSIL.

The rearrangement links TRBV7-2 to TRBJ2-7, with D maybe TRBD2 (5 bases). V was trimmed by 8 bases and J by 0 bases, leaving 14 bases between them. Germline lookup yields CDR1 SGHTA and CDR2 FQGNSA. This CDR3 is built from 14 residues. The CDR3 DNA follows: TGTGCCAGCGGGTCTTCTAGCTCCTCCTACGAGCAGTACTTC. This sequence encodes CASGSSSSSYEQYF.

CDR3 protein: CASSSISGTDTQYF. The CDR3, as DNA: TGTGCCAGCAGCTCAATTAGCGGTACAGATACGCAGTATTTT. This rearrangement joins TRBV2 to TRBJ2-3; a weak D match, TRBD2 (6 bases). Germline CDR1 reads SNHLY; CDR2 reads FYNNEI. This CDR3 has 14 residues. Trimming took 6 bases from V and 3 from J, leaving 13 bases between them.

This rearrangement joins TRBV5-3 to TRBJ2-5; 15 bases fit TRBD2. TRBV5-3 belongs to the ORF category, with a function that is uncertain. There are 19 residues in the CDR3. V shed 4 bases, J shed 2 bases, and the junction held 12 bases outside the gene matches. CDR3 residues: CARSPRTSGREEAQETQYF. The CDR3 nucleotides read TGTGCCAGAAGCCCCCGGACTAGCGGGAGGGAGGAGGCACAAGAGACCCAGTACTTC.

As DNA, the CDR3 is TGTGCCAGCAACAGGGGGGTGACCGGGGAGCTGTTTTTT. The encoded protein is CASNRGVTGELFF. The V call is TRBV2, the J call TRBJ2-2; TRBD1 agrees at 8 bases. CDR1 is SNHLY and CDR2 is FYNNEI in the germline V gene. Trimming removed 7 bases from V and 5 bases from J; junction bases left unmatched: 3. The CDR3 is made up of 13 amino acids.

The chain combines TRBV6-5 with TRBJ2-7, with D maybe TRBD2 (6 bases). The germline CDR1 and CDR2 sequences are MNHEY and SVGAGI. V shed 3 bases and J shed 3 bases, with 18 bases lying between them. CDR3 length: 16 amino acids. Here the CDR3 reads CASSYFGSGAHYEQYF. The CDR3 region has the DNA TGTGCCAGCAGTTATTTCGGGTCGGGAGCCCACTACGAGCAGTACTTC.

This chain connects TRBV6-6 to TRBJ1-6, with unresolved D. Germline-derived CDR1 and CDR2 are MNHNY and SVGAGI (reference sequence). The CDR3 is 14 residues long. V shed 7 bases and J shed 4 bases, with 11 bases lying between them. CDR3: CASTIDSYNSPLHF. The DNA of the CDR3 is TGTGCCAGCACCATAGACTCTTATAATTCACCCCTCCACTTT.